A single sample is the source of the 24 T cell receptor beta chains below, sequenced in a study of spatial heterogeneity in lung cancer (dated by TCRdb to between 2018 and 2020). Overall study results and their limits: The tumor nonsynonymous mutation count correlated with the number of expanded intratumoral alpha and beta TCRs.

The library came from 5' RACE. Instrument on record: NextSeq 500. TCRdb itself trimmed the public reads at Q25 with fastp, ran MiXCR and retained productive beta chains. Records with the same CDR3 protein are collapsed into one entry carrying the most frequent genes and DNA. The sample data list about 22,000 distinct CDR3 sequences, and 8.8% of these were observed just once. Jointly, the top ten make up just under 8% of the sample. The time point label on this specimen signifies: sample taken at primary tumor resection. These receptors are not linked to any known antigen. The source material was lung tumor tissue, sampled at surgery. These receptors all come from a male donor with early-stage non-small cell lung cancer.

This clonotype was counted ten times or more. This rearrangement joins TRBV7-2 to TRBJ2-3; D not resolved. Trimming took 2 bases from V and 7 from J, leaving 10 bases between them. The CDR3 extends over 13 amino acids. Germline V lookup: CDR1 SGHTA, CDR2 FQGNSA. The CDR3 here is CASSLLGSNTQYF. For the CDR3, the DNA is TGTGCCAGCAGCTTACTCGGCTCAAATACGCAGTATTTT.

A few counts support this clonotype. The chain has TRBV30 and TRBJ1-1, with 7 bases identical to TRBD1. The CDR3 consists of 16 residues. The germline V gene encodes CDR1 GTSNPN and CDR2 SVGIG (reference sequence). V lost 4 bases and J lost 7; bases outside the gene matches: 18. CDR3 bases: TGTGCCTGGACCCGCCTGCCGACCCGCCGGGACAGTGAAGCTTTCTTT. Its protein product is CAWTRLPTRRDSEAFF.

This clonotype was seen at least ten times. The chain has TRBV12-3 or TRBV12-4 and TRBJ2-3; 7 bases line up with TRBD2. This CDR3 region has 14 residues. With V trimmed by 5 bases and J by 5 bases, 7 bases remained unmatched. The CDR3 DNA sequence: TGTGCCAGCAGTCCAGGACTAGTTATAGATACGCAGTATTTT. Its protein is CASSPGLVIDTQYF.

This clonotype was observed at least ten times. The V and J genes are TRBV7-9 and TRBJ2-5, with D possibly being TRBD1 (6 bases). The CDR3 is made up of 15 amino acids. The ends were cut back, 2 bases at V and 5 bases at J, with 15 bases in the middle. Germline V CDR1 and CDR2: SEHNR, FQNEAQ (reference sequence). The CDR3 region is CASSLSSSQGETQYF. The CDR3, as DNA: TGTGCCAGCAGCTTATCTTCTTCGCAGGGGGAGACCCAGTACTTC.

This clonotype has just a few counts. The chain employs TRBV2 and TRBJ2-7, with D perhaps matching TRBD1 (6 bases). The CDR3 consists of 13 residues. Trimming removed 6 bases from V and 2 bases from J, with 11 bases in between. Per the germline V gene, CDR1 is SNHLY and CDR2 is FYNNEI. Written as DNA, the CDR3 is TGTGCCAGCAGGACAGGATGGACCTACGAGCAGTACTTC. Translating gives CASRTGWTYEQYF. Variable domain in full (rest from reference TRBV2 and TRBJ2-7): EPEVTQTPSHQVTQMGQEVILRCVPISNHLYFYWYRQILGQKVEFLVSFYNNEISEKSEIFDDQFSVERPDGSNFTLKIRSTKLEDSAMYFCASRTGWTYEQYFGPGTRLTVT.

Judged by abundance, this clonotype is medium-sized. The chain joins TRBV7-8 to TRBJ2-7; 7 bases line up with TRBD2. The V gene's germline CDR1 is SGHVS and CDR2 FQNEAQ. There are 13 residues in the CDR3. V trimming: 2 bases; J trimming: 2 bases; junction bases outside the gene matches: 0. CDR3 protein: CASSLSGTYEQYF. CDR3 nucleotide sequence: TGTGCCAGCAGCTTAAGCGGGACCTACGAGCAGTACTTC. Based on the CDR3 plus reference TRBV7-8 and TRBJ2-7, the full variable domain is GAGVSQSPRYKVAKRGQDVALRCDPISGHVSLFWYQQALGQGPEFLTYFQNEAQLDKSGLPSDRFFAERPEGSVSTLKIQRTQQEDSAVYLCASSLSGTYEQYFGPGTRLTVT.

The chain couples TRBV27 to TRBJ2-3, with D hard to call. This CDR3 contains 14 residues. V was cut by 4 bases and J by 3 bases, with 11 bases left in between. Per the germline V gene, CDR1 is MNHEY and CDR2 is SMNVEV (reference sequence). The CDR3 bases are TGTGCCAGCAGTTCCCCTCCGCGTACAGATACGCAGTATTTT. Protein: CASSSPPRTDTQYF.

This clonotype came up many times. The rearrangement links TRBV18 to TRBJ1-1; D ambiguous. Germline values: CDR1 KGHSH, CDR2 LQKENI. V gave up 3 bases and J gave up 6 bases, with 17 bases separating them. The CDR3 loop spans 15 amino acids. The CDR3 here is CASSPPRGLRAEAFF. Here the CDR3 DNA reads TGTGCCAGCTCACCGCCGCGAGGACTCCGGGCTGAAGCTTTCTTT.

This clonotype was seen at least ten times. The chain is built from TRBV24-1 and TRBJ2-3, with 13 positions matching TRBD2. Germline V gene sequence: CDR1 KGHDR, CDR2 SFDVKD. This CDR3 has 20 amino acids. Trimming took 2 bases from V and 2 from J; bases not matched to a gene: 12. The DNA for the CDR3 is TGTGCCACCAGTGATTCTTTCCACGGGGGACTAGCGGGATTCACAGATACGCAGTATTTT. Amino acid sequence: CATSDSFHGGLAGFTDTQYF.

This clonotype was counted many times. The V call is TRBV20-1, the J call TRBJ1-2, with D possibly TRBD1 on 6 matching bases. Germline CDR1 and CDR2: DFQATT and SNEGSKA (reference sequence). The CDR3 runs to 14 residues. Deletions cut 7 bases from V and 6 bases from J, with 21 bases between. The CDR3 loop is CSVPSGQIKDGYTF. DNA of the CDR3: TGCAGTGTCCCGAGCGGACAGATTAAGGATGGCTACACCTTC.

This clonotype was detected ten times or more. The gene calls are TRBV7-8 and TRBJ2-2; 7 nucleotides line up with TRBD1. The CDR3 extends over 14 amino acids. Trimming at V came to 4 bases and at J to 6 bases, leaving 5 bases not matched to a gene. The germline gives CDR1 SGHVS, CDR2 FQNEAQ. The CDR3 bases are TGTGCCAGCAGCTCCCCCCAGGGGGCCGGGGAGCTGTTTTTT. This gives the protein CASSSPQGAGELFF.

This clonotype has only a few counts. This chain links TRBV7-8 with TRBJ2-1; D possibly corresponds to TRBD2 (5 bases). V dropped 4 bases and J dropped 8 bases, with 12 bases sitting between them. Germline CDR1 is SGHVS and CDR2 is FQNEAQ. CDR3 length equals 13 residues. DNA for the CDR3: TGTGCCAGCAGCTCCCCCGCGGAGGATGAGCAGTTCTTC. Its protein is CASSSPAEDEQFF.

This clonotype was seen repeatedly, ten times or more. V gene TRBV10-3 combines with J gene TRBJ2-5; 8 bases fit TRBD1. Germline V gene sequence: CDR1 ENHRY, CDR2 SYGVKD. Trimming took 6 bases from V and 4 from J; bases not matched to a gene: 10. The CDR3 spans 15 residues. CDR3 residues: CAIRPTGDMGETQYF. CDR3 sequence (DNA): TGTGCCATCAGACCGACAGGGGATATGGGAGAGACCCAGTACTTC.

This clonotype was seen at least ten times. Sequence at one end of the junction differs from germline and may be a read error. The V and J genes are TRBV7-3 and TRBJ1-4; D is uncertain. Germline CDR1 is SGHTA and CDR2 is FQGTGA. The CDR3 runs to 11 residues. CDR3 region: CASSPKEKLFF. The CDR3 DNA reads TGTGCCAGCAGCCCTAAGGAAAAACTGTTTTTT.

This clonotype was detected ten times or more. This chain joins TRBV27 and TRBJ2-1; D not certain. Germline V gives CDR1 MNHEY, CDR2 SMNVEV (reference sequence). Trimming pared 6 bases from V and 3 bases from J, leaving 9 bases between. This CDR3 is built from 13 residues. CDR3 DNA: TGTGCCAGCAGCCGATGGGGCTACAATGAGCAGTTCTTC. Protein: CASSRWGYNEQFF.

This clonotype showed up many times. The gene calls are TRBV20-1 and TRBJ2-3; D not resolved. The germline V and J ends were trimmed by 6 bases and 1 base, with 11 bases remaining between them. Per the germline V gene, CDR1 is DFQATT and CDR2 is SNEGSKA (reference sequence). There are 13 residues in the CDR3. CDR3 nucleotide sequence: TGCAGTGCAGAGAGTTGGGGCACAGATACGCAGTATTTT. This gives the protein CSAESWGTDTQYF.

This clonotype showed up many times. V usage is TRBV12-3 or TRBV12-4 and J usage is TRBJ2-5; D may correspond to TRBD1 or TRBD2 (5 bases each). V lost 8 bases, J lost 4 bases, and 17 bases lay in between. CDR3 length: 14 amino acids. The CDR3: CASGGPAGLETQYF. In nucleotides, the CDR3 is TGTGCCAGCGGGGGACCCGCCGGTTTAGAGACCCAGTACTTC.

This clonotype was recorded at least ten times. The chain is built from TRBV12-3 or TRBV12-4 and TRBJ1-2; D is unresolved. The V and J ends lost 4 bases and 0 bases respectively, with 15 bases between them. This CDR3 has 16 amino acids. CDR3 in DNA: TGTGCCAGCAGTTCCGGGCTACCTACCGCTAACTATGGCTACACCTTC. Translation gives CASSSGLPTANYGYTF.

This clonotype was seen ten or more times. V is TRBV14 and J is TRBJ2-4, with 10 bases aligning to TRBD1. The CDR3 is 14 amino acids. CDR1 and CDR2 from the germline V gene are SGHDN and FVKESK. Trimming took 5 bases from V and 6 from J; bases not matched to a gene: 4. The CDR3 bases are TGTGCCAGCAGCTTCCGGGACAGGGGAAACATTCAGTACTTC. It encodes CASSFRDRGNIQYF.

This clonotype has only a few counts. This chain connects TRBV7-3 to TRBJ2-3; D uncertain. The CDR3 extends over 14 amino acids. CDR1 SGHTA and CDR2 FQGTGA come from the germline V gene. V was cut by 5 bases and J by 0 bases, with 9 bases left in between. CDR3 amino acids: CASSPTHSTDTQYF. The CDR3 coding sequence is TGTGCCAGCAGCCCAACTCATAGCACAGATACGCAGTATTTT.

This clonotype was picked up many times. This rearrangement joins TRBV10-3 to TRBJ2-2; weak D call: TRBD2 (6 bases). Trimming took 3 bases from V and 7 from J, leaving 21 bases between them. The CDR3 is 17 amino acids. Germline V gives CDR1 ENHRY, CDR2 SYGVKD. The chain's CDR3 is CAISDPNWRGKDGELFF. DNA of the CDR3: TGTGCCATCAGTGACCCTAACTGGCGCGGGAAGGACGGGGAGCTGTTTTTT.

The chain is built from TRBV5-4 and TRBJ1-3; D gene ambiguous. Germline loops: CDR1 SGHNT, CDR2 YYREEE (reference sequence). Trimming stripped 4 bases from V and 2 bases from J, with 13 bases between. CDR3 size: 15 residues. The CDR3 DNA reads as TGTGCCAGCAGCCCAAATATAGATACTGGAAACACCATATATTTT. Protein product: CASSPNIDTGNTIYF.

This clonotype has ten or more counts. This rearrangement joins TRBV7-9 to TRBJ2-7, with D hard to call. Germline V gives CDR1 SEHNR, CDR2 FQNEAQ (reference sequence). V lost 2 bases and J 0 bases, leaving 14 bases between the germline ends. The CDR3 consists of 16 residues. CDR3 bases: TGTGCCAGCAGCTTATGGACGACTCCTATCTCCTACGAGCAGTACTTC. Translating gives CASSLWTTPISYEQYF. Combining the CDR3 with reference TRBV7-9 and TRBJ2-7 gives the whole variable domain DTGVSQNPRHKITKRGQNVTFRCDPISEHNRLYWYRQTLGQGPEFLTYFQNEAQLEKSRLLSDRFSAERPKGSFSTLEIQRTEQGDSAMYLCASSLWTTPISYEQYFGPGTRLTVT.

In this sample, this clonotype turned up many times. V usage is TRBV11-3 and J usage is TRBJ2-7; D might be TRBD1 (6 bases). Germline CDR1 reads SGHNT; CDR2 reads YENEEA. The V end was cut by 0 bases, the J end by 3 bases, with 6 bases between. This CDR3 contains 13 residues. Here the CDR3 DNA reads TGTGCCAGCAGCTTAGAAGGGGGCTACGAGCAGTACTTC. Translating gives CASSLEGGYEQYF.